The 21 T cell receptor beta chains below were found in one sample sequenced in a study of T cells after yellow fever vaccination. TCRdb fed the 5' RACE reads into MiXCR, producing one record per CDR3 protein. The data contain roughly 63,000 distinct CDR3 sequences, approximately 7% of them singletons. This specimen consisted of CD8+ T cells sorted from PBMCs, obtained 15 days after the yellow fever booster vaccination. The receptors derive from a man aged 30 to 39 who received the YFV17D yellow fever vaccine.

In this sample, this clonotype turned up many times. The chain is built from TRBV12-3 or TRBV12-4 and TRBJ1-3; unclear D gene. Trimming removed 7 bases from V and 4 bases from J, with 11 bases in between. The CDR3 runs to 13 residues. CDR3: CASTRGYGNTIYF. Written as DNA, the CDR3 is TGTGCCAGCACCCGCGGGTACGGAAACACCATATATTTT.

This clonotype came up many times. The J gene is TRBJ2-3, the V gene TRBV4-3; 8 nucleotides agree with TRBD2. With 4 bases clipped from V and 5 bases from J, the junction kept 2 bases outside the gene matches. Germline assignment: CDR1 LGHNA and CDR2 YSLEER. The CDR3 has 13 residues. In nucleotides, the CDR3 is TGCGCCAGCAGCCTGCGGGGGGTAGATACGCAGTATTTT. It specifies CASSLRGVDTQYF.

In its sample, this clonotype was seen many times. The V gene is TRBV12-3 or TRBV12-4, the J gene TRBJ2-2; no clear D. The CDR3 totals 15 residues. V was pared by 7 bases and J by 5 bases, with 17 bases between. Here the CDR3 reads CASTEGASLTGELFF. The CDR3, as DNA: TGTGCCAGCACCGAAGGCGCGAGTTTAACCGGGGAGCTGTTTTTT.

This clonotype was detected only once. The V call is TRBV11-2, the J call TRBJ1-1, with D possibly matching TRBD1 (6 bases). V lost 3 bases and J 9 bases, leaving 20 bases between the germline ends. The CDR3 spans 15 residues. In germline, CDR1 is SGHAT, CDR2 FQNNGV. The CDR3 loop is CASSFWQREDRQAFF. The CDR3 DNA follows: TGTGCCAGCAGCTTTTGGCAAAGAGAAGACAGGCAAGCTTTCTTT.

As regards this clonotype: Just one base apart from a much larger clone, this may be a read error. The chain combines TRBV28 with TRBJ2-7, with D tentatively TRBD1 (6 bases). V dropped 8 bases and J dropped 7 bases, with 18 bases sitting between them. CDR1 and CDR2 (germline): MDHEN, SYDVKM. The CDR3 has 13 residues. CDR3 nucleotides: TGTGCCAGCTGCAGACAGGTTCATGGGGAGCAGTACTTC. This codes for CASCRQVHGEQYF.

This clonotype was detected many times. This CDR3 is CAVEQGAPLGVSYEQYF. The CDR3 DNA reads as TGTGCCGTAGAACAGGGGGCGCCGCTGGGAGTCTCCTACGAGCAGTACTTC. The chain links TRBV28 to TRBJ2-7; 9 bases agree with TRBD1. CDR1 MDHEN and CDR2 SYDVKM come from the germline V gene. The junction had 17 bases not matched to a gene; V was cut back by 11 bases and J by 0 bases. The CDR3 spans 17 residues.

In this sample, this clonotype turned up many times. The chain carries TRBV2 and TRBJ1-1, with a possible D match to TRBD1 (6 bases). CDR3 length: 14 residues. The V end lost 4 bases, the J end lost 4 bases, and 13 bases lay between the germline ends. Germline V gene data show CDR1 as SNHLY and CDR2 as FYNNEI. The CDR3 is CASSGDRRPTEAFF. The CDR3 coding sequence is TGTGCCAGCAGTGGCGACAGGCGGCCCACTGAAGCTTTCTTT.

CDR3 sequence (DNA): TGTGCCAGCAGCGGTCCGATTGTGAGGACCTCAGATACGCAGTATTTT. Its translation: CASSGPIVRTSDTQYF. The V gene is TRBV9, the J gene TRBJ2-3; the D is unclear. This CDR3 has 16 residues. Germline V gene lookup returns CDR1 SGDLS and CDR2 YYNGEE. V was cut by 3 bases and J by 4 bases, with 18 bases left in between.

Many counts were recorded for this clonotype. V gene TRBV6-5 combines with J gene TRBJ2-5; 8 positions agree with TRBD1. The V gene's germline CDR1 is MNHEY and CDR2 SVGAGI. There are 15 residues in the CDR3. Unmatched junction bases numbered 10, after V lost 7 bases and J lost 3 bases. The CDR3 DNA reads TGTGCCAGCACTTTGGCCCAGGGGGCGGAAGAGACCCAGTACTTC. Its protein product is CASTLAQGAEETQYF.

This clonotype has a count of ten or more. This chain connects TRBV4-3 to TRBJ2-1; the D is unclear. CDR1 is LGHNA and CDR2 is YSLEER in the germline V gene. V dropped 4 bases and J dropped 3 bases, with 13 bases sitting between them. The CDR3 runs 15 residues. The CDR3 sequence is CASSPTHPYYNEQFF. In DNA form, the CDR3 reads TGCGCCAGCAGCCCGACGCACCCTTACTACAATGAGCAGTTCTTC.

This clonotype was seen only a few times. J is TRBJ2-2 and V is TRBV27; TRBD2 might be the D (6 bases). V lost 7 bases to trimming and J lost 5 bases, with 23 bases between them. CDR1 and CDR2 from the germline V gene are MNHEY and SMNVEV (reference sequence). The CDR3 spans 17 residues. The CDR3 DNA follows: TGTGCCAGCACCCAATTTTCCGGGACTTATCTTACCGGGGAGCTGTTTTTT. Translated, it gives CASTQFSGTYLTGELFF.

The table lists this clonotype with many counts. V and J are TRBV3-1 and TRBJ2-1; D gene unclear. This CDR3 is 14 amino acids long. The V end was cut by 0 bases, the J end by 4 bases, with 7 bases between. Germline V CDR1 and CDR2: LGHDT, YNNKEL (reference sequence). In DNA, the CDR3 is TGTGCCAGCAGCCAAGATGCGGCTTACAATGAGCAGTTCTTC. Amino acids: CASSQDAAYNEQFF.

This clonotype was seen at least ten times. The CDR3 nucleotides read TGTGCCAGCAGTTTATCGAACCTAGCGGGAGTCATTGAGCAGTTCTTC. Translation gives CASSLSNLAGVIEQFF. V is TRBV27 and J is TRBJ2-1, with 10 bases aligning to TRBD2. Germline V CDR1 and CDR2: MNHEY, SMNVEV (reference sequence). The CDR3 sequence is 16 residues long. Germline trimming cut 0 bases from V and 9 bases from J; bases unmatched to any gene: 8.

The sample holds a few counts of this clonotype. The chain is built from TRBV7-3 and TRBJ2-1; TRBD2 agrees at 9 bases. V was pared by 1 base and J by 5 bases, with 3 bases of the junction left unmatched. Germline CDR1 and CDR2: SGHTA and FQGTGA. The CDR3 covers 15 residues. As DNA, the CDR3 is TGTGCCAGCAGCTTAATGCGGGAGGGGAACAATGAGCAGTTCTTC. Amino acid sequence: CASSLMREGNNEQFF. The full variable domain, in which reference TRBV7-3 and TRBJ2-1 provide the parts outside the CDR3, is GAGVSQTPSNKVTEKGKYVELRCDPISGHTALYWYRQSLGQGPEFLIYFQGTGAADDSGLPNDRFFAVRPEGSVSTLKIQRTERGDSAVYLCASSLMREGNNEQFFGPGTRLTVL.

This clonotype was seen many times. The genes are TRBV20-1 and TRBJ2-7; TRBD2 matches at 7 bases. The V gene's germline CDR1 is DFQATT and CDR2 SNEGSKA (reference sequence). This CDR3 is built from 13 residues. Trimming cost V 5 bases and J 2 bases; bases outside gene matches: 6. The CDR3 nucleotides read TGCAGTGCTTATACGGGAGGAACCTACGAGCAGTACTTC. Its protein is CSAYTGGTYEQYF.

There are many counts of this clonotype. The chain recombines TRBV12-3 or TRBV12-4 with TRBJ2-1; maybe TRBD2 (5 bases). Trimming removed 5 bases at V and 4 bases at J, with 9 bases between. The CDR3 is made up of 13 amino acids. The CDR3 DNA reads as TGTGCCAGCAGTCTCGGGGTTTACAATGAGCAGTTCTTC. This gives the protein CASSLGVYNEQFF.

With respect to this clonotype: A much more abundant neighbour one base away suggests this may be a read error. The CDR3 reads CATLDSHETQYF. The CDR3 DNA is TGTGCCACCTTAGACAGCCATGAGACCCAGTACTTC. The chain links TRBV7-9 to TRBJ2-5; D may be TRBD1 (5 bases). V shed 10 bases and J shed 5 bases, with 14 bases lying between them. Looked up from germline, CDR1 is SEHNR and CDR2 is FQNEAQ (reference sequence). The CDR3 runs to 12 residues.

This clonotype has ten or more counts. V usage is TRBV15 and J usage is TRBJ2-5; possibly TRBD2 for D (6 bases). The CDR3 extends over 15 amino acids. CDR1 is LNHNV and CDR2 is YYDKDF in the germline V gene (reference sequence). Trimming removed 0 bases at V and 3 bases at J, with 11 bases between. The CDR3, as DNA: TGTGCCACCAGCAGAGAAGGGTTAGCGGAAGAGACCCAGTACTTC. Its protein is CATSREGLAEETQYF. Looking up the rest from reference TRBV15 and TRBJ2-5 gives the full variable domain: DAMVIQNPRYQVTQFGKPVTLSCSQTLNHNVMYWYQQKSSQAPKLLFHYYDKDFNNEADTPDNFQSRRPNTSFCFLDIRSPGLGDTAMYLCATSREGLAEETQYFGPGTRLLVL.

This clonotype was counted at least ten times. The chain links TRBV12-3 or TRBV12-4 to TRBJ1-1; D gene uncertain. Trimming took off 2 bases at V and 8 bases at J, with 6 bases between the two ends. The CDR3 consists of 11 residues. CDR3 sequence: CASSLPREAFF. The DNA of the CDR3 is TGTGCCAGCAGTTTACCCCGGGAAGCTTTCTTT.

This clonotype showed up many times. The genes are TRBV7-2 and TRBJ2-1; 12 bases agree with TRBD2. V gave up 3 bases and J gave up 8 bases; unmatched junction bases: 8. This CDR3 has 16 amino acids. Germline CDR1 is SGHTA and CDR2 is FQGNSA. CDR3 DNA: TGTGCCAGCAGCTTGCGACTAGCGGGAGATGTCTATGAGCAGTTCTTC. This gives the protein CASSLRLAGDVYEQFF.

This clonotype was seen many times. This rearrangement joins TRBV2 to TRBJ2-1; TRBD2 agrees at 8 bases. Germline V gene data show CDR1 as SNHLY and CDR2 as FYNNEI. With 7 bases clipped from V and 4 bases from J, the junction kept 12 bases outside the gene matches. The CDR3 consists of 16 residues. Written as DNA, the CDR3 is TGTGCCAGCACCCGCACTGGGGGCGGGGGGTACAATGAGCAGTTCTTC. Translation: CASTRTGGGGYNEQFF.